A single sample is the source of the 32 T cell receptor beta chains below, sequenced in a study of cytomegalovirus exposure and HLA in healthy donors. 60 Vbeta and 13 Jbeta primers were used in PCR. Assay used: immunoSEQ multiplex PCR; TCRdb lists only in-frame clones, some missing. The sample yields more than 150,000 clones, 75% to 90% seen once. Source material: PBMCs. The receptors shown here come from a man aged 18 to 35 in good health and CMV-seropositive.

CDR3 in DNA: TGTGCCAGTAGTCGGGGGACTAGAGCCTCTGGGGCCAACGTCCTGACTTTC. The encoded protein is CASSRGTRASGANVLTF. The V gene is TRBV19, the J gene TRBJ2-6, with TRBD2 identical over 8 bases. After removal of 5 bases from V and 0 bases from J, the junction contained 6 bases not matched to a gene. The CDR3 spans 17 residues. The germline V gene has CDR1 LNHDA and CDR2 SQIVND (reference sequence).

The rearrangement joins TRBV10-3 to TRBJ2-7; 8 nucleotides match TRBD1. The junction had 9 bases not matched to a gene; V was cut back by 6 bases and J by 2 bases. Per the germline V gene, CDR1 is ENHRY and CDR2 is SYGVKD. CDR3 length: 15 residues. CDR3 sequence reads: CAISLDRGRAYEQYF. The DNA for the CDR3 is TGTGCCATCAGCCTCGACAGGGGTAGGGCCTACGAGCAGTACTTC.

The chain links TRBV30 to TRBJ2-5; 9 nucleotides agree with TRBD2. CDR1 GTSNPN and CDR2 SVGIG come from the germline V gene (reference sequence). V trimming: 1 base; J trimming: 5 bases; junction bases outside the gene matches: 8. This CDR3 spans 15 amino acids. CDR3 residues: CAWSAAGGAGETQYF. CDR3 in DNA: TGTGCCTGGAGTGCCGCGGGAGGGGCGGGGGAGACCCAGTACTTC.

The rearrangement links TRBV2 to TRBJ1-5, with 7 bases aligning to TRBD1. CDR3 length: 14 amino acids. The germline gives CDR1 SNHLY, CDR2 FYNNEI. J was trimmed by 5 bases and V by 11 bases; bases with no gene match: 12. CDR3 nucleotide sequence: TGTGCCTCTCAGGGGGGCGGTACGGATCAGCCCCAGCATTTT. It encodes CASQGGGTDQPQHF. Using reference TRBV2 and TRBJ1-5 for the parts outside the CDR3, the full variable domain is EPEVTQTPSHQVTQMGQEVILRCVPISNHLYFYWYRQILGQKVEFLVSFYNNEISEKSEIFDDQFSVERPDGSNFTLKIRSTKLEDSAMYFCASQGGGTDQPQHFGDGTRLSIL.

The gene calls are TRBV6-5 and TRBJ2-7; D uncertain. The germline CDR1 and CDR2 sequences are MNHEY and SVGAGI. This CDR3 spans 13 amino acids. The V end lost 0 bases, the J end lost 6 bases, and 9 bases lay between the germline ends. This CDR3 is CASSYSTSGEQYF. CDR3 nucleotides: TGTGCCAGCAGTTACTCCACCTCGGGCGAGCAGTACTTC.

This chain joins TRBV4-3 and TRBJ2-5; 7 positions agree with TRBD2. The J segment lost 4 bases and the V segment lost 1 base, leaving 9 bases of the junction unmatched. The CDR3 has 16 residues. Germline V gives CDR1 LGHNA, CDR2 YSLEER. In DNA, the CDR3 is TGCGCCAGCAGCCAAGGCGGGACTCCGGGGGGAGAGACCCAGTACTTC. Protein sequence: CASSQGGTPGGETQYF.

The chain is built from TRBV9 and TRBJ2-1; 9 bases line up with TRBD2. The length of the CDR3 is 16 residues. The V gene's germline CDR1 is SGDLS and CDR2 YYNGEE. Germline trimming cut 0 bases from V and 4 bases from J; bases unmatched to any gene: 5. The DNA of the CDR3 is TGTGCCAGCAGCGTAGGGGGCGGGGGGGTTTACAATGAGCAGTTCTTC. Protein sequence: CASSVGGGGVYNEQFF.

CDR3: CASSHGTGSTDTQYF. In nucleotides, the CDR3 is TGTGCCAGCAGCCACGGGACAGGGAGCACAGATACGCAGTATTTT. V gene TRBV27 combines with J gene TRBJ2-3; the match to TRBD1 covers 9 bases. CDR3 length: 15 amino acids. Germline V gives CDR1 MNHEY, CDR2 SMNVEV (reference sequence). V was pared by 6 bases and J by 0 bases, with 4 bases of the junction left unmatched.

The V gene is TRBV27, the J gene TRBJ1-6; D is ambiguous. Trimming cost V 8 bases and J 7 bases, with 12 bases left between them. The germline V gene has CDR1 MNHEY and CDR2 SMNVEV (reference sequence). The CDR3 length is 13 residues. The CDR3 is CASAGILNSPLHF. In nucleotides, the CDR3 is TGTGCCAGCGCCGGGATCCTCAATTCACCCCTCCACTTT.

This chain joins TRBV7-2 and TRBJ1-5; tentatively, D is TRBD1 (6 bases). Germline V gives CDR1 SGHTA, CDR2 FQGNSA. This CDR3 contains 15 residues. V dropped 3 bases and J dropped 3 bases, with 12 bases sitting between them. CDR3 sequence: CASSLGAGDNQPQHF. DNA for the CDR3: TGTGCCAGCAGCTTGGGGGCAGGGGACAATCAGCCCCAGCATTTT.

A remark on this clone: One end of the junction is discordant with germline, which a read error may explain. The chain is built from TRBV7-9 and TRBJ2-7, with TRBD1 as a possible D gene (6 bases). This CDR3 contains 16 residues. Per the germline V gene, CDR1 is SEHNR and CDR2 is FQNEAQ (reference sequence). Here the CDR3 reads CSSSSRETGPHYEQYF. The CDR3, as DNA: TGTTCCAGCAGCTCACGTGAGACAGGACCCCACTACGAGCAGTACTTC.

The V and J genes are TRBV28 and TRBJ1-2; 7 nucleotides match TRBD1. V was clipped by 2 bases and J by 5 bases; unmatched bases: 8. There are 15 residues in the CDR3. CDR1 MDHEN and CDR2 SYDVKM come from the germline V gene. In nucleotides, the CDR3 is TGTGCCAGCAGTTTAACTGGCAGGGGGTCGTATGGCTACACCTTC. Protein product: CASSLTGRGSYGYTF.

V and J are TRBV25-1 and TRBJ2-5; 7 bases align to TRBD2. There are 12 residues in the CDR3. Per germline, CDR1 MGHDK and CDR2 SYGVNS. Unmatched junction bases numbered 4, after V lost 7 bases and J lost 5 bases. CDR3 residues: CASKRGGETQYF. As DNA, the CDR3 is TGTGCCAGCAAGAGGGGAGGGGAGACCCAGTACTTC. The variable domain in full, with the rest retrieved from reference TRBV25-1 and TRBJ2-5, is EADIYQTPRYLVIGTGKKITLECSQTMGHDKMYWYQQDPGMELHLIHYSYGVNSTEKGDLSSESTVSRIRTEHFPLTLESARPSHTSQYLCASKRGGETQYFGPGTRLLVL.

V and J are TRBV5-1 and TRBJ1-1; TRBD1 is a possible D gene (5 bases). CDR1 and CDR2 from the germline V gene are SGHRS and YFSETQ. The CDR3 is made up of 14 amino acids. The V end lost 4 bases, the J end lost 4 bases, and 14 bases lay between the germline ends. The CDR3 protein is CASSAGGGGTEAFF. CDR3 nucleotide sequence: TGCGCCAGCAGCGCCGGGGGGGGAGGCACTGAAGCTTTCTTT.

V gene TRBV9 combines with J gene TRBJ2-2; 7 nucleotides line up with TRBD1. After removal of 4 bases from V and 1 base from J, the junction contained 4 bases not matched to a gene. This CDR3 has 15 residues. The germline V gene encodes CDR1 SGDLS and CDR2 YYNGEE. CDR3 sequence: CASSRRQGNTGELFF. In nucleotides, the CDR3 is TGTGCCAGCAGCAGGCGACAGGGGAACACCGGGGAGCTGTTTTTT.

This rearrangement joins TRBV5-1 to TRBJ1-1; weak D call: TRBD1 (5 bases). The CDR3 has 12 residues. Germline V CDR1 and CDR2: SGHRS, YFSETQ. The ends were cut back, 4 bases at V and 8 bases at J, with 12 bases in the middle. CDR3 nucleotide sequence: TGCGCCAGCAGCGGGGCCGAGGCGGAAGCTTTCTTT. It encodes CASSGAEAEAFF.

The V call is TRBV7-7, the J call TRBJ2-2; D not resolved. CDR1 and CDR2 (germline): SSHAT, FNYEAQ (reference sequence). Trimming removed 6 bases from V and 5 bases from J, with 7 bases in between. This CDR3 is 12 amino acids long. CDR3 protein: CASSTGTGELFF. The CDR3 DNA sequence: TGTGCCAGCAGTACGGGTACCGGGGAGCTGTTTTTT. The whole variable domain, remainder taken from reference TRBV7-7 and TRBJ2-2, is GAGVSQSPRYKVTKRGQDVTLRCDPISSHATLYWYQQALGQGPEFLTYFNYEAQPDKSGLPSDRFSAERPEGSISTLTIQRTEQRDSAMYRCASSTGTGELFFGEGSRLTVL.

The V and J genes are TRBV13 and TRBJ2-7; 9 bases match TRBD1. With 5 bases clipped from V and 6 bases from J, the junction kept 11 bases outside the gene matches. Germline lookup yields CDR1 PRHDT and CDR2 FYEKMQ (reference sequence). This CDR3 comprises 15 residues. CDR3 protein: CASSRGDRDVGEQYF. CDR3 coding DNA: TGTGCCAGCAGCAGGGGGGACAGGGATGTAGGCGAGCAGTACTTC.

The chain joins TRBV6-1 to TRBJ1-2; the D is unclear. The ends were cut back, 7 bases at V and 2 bases at J, with 11 bases in the middle. This CDR3 region has 13 residues. Germline V CDR1 and CDR2: MNHNS, SASEGT. CDR3 amino acids: CASTTAGNYGYTF. The CDR3 bases are TGTGCCAGCACTACGGCAGGAAACTATGGCTACACCTTC.

Notes on this clone: The conserved closing phenylalanine or tryptophan is absent in this CDR3, likely reflecting a read error. This chain connects TRBV6-5 to TRBJ1-5; the match to TRBD1 covers 8 bases. V lost 8 bases and J lost 2; bases outside the gene matches: 5. The germline V gene encodes CDR1 MNHEY and CDR2 SVGAGI. This CDR3 region has 14 residues. The CDR3 is CASAPGQGNQPQHL. The CDR3 DNA is TGTGCCAGCGCCCCGGGACAGGGCAATCAGCCCCAGCATCTT.

This sequence joins TRBV6-5 and TRBJ1-1; TRBD1 might be the D (5 bases). Trimming shortened V by 6 bases and J by 1 base, and 12 bases separated the two germline ends. Germline values: CDR1 MNHEY, CDR2 SVGAGI. The CDR3 contains 14 residues. The CDR3 region has the DNA TGTGCCAGCAGCGTAACCACAGGGAACACTGAAGCTTTCTTT. Its translation: CASSVTTGNTEAFF.

The V and J genes are TRBV7-8 and TRBJ2-1; weak D call: TRBD1 (6 bases). Trimming removed 5 bases at V and 0 bases at J, with 20 bases between. The CDR3 runs 18 residues. CDR1 SGHVS and CDR2 FQNEAQ come from the germline V gene. The CDR3 coding sequence is TGTGCCAGCAGCCACCTAGTCACAGGGAAGGCCTCCTACAATGAGCAGTTCTTC. The encoded protein is CASSHLVTGKASYNEQFF.

The rearrangement links TRBV13 to TRBJ1-1; 7 bases agree with TRBD1. Germline loops: CDR1 PRHDT, CDR2 FYEKMQ (reference sequence). The CDR3 contains 14 residues. With 5 bases clipped from V and 0 bases from J, the junction kept 3 bases outside the gene matches. The CDR3 region has the DNA TGTGCCAGCAGCCTGGACAGGATGAACACTGAAGCTTTCTTT. Protein sequence: CASSLDRMNTEAFF.

The CDR3 DNA reads as TGTGCCAGCAGTTATAGCGGGGGGGACTCCTACGAGCAGTACTTC. Translating gives CASSYSGGDSYEQYF. The chain joins TRBV2 to TRBJ2-7, with 11 bases fitting TRBD2. V gave up 5 bases and J gave up 0 bases; unmatched junction bases: 3. The CDR3 is 15 residues long. Germline CDR1 SNHLY, CDR2 FYNNEI.

This chain connects TRBV29-1 to TRBJ1-1, with D perhaps TRBD1 (6 bases). Germline values: CDR1 SQVTM, CDR2 ANQGSEA. CDR3 size: 11 residues. V dropped 1 base and J dropped 9 bases, with 9 bases sitting between them. CDR3 coding DNA: TGCAGCGTTGAAGGGACAGAAAAAGCTTTCTTT. This codes for CSVEGTEKAFF. Filled out from reference TRBV29-1 and TRBJ1-1, the complete variable domain reads SAVISQKPSRDICQRGTSLTIQCQVDSQVTMMFWYRQQPGQSLTLIATANQGSEATYESGFVIDKFPISRPNLTFSTLTVSNMSPEDSSIYLCSVEGTEKAFFGQGTRLTVV.

The chain is built from TRBV5-4 and TRBJ2-5, with 8 bases matching TRBD2. This CDR3 is built from 15 residues. V shed 3 bases and J 2 bases; nucleotides not matched to a gene: 6. CDR1 SGHNT and CDR2 YYREEE come from the germline V gene (reference sequence). The CDR3 sequence is CASSYSGTSQETQYF. CDR3 coding DNA: TGTGCCAGCAGCTATAGCGGGACTTCGCAAGAGACCCAGTACTTC.

The chain joins TRBV19 to TRBJ2-3; the D gene is possibly TRBD1 (6 bases). V was trimmed by 0 bases and J by 6 bases, leaving 10 bases between them. CDR1 LNHDA and CDR2 SQIVND come from the germline V gene (reference sequence). The CDR3 has 14 amino acids. CDR3 residues: CASSIEGALDTQYF. The CDR3 region has the DNA TGTGCCAGTAGTATAGAGGGGGCGCTTGATACGCAGTATTTT.

This clone was counted once. This chain links TRBV7-2 with TRBJ2-1, with TRBD1 matching over 7 bases. Germline lookup yields CDR1 SGHTA and CDR2 FQGNSA. This CDR3 is 15 amino acids long. The V and J ends lost 6 bases and 2 bases, in that order; junction bases with no gene match: 7. This CDR3 reads CASSAGGEPYNEQFF. Written as DNA, the CDR3 is TGTGCCAGCAGTGCAGGGGGAGAACCCTACAATGAGCAGTTCTTC.

The table lists this clone with a count of one. The chain's CDR3 is CASSLDRGNTGELFF. CDR3 nucleotide sequence: TGCGCCAGCAGCTTGGACAGGGGGAACACCGGGGAGCTGTTTTTT. This chain joins TRBV5-1 and TRBJ2-2; TRBD1 agrees at 7 bases. The ends lost 0 bases at V and 1 base at J; junction bases unmatched: 0. The CDR3 is 15 residues long. Germline-derived CDR1 and CDR2 are SGHRS and YFSETQ.

The CDR3 DNA sequence: TGTGCCAGCAGCTACTCAGGGCCCGAGCAGTACTTC. It is translated as CASSYSGPEQYF. The V gene is TRBV5-6, the J gene TRBJ2-7; D may be TRBD1 (5 bases). CDR1 SGHDT and CDR2 YYEEEE come from the germline V gene. The CDR3 extends over 12 amino acids. V shed 3 bases and J shed 6 bases, with 10 bases lying between them.

The chain has TRBV18 and TRBJ2-7, with unresolved D. The germline gives CDR1 KGHSH, CDR2 LQKENI. The CDR3 length is 13 residues. The V end was cut by 0 bases, the J end by 6 bases, with 9 bases between. The CDR3 region is CASSPPVASEQYF. In DNA form, the CDR3 reads TGTGCCAGCTCACCACCGGTAGCCTCCGAGCAGTACTTC.

The J gene is TRBJ1-2, the V gene TRBV19, with a weak D call TRBD1 (6 bases). The CDR3 loop spans 13 amino acids. Germline assignment: CDR1 LNHDA and CDR2 SQIVND (reference sequence). V was cut by 6 bases and J by 8 bases, with 16 bases left in between. The CDR3 region has the DNA TGTGCCAGTAGGCTAACAGGGTCAGACGGCTACACCTTC. Residues: CASRLTGSDGYTF. Variable domain in full (rest from reference TRBV19 and TRBJ1-2): DGGITQSPKYLFRKEGQNVTLSCEQNLNHDAMYWYRQDPGQGLRLIYYSQIVNDFQKGDIAEGYSVSREKKESFPLTVTSAQKNPTAFYLCASRLTGSDGYTFGSGTRLTVV.